This T cell receptor beta chain was recovered during a study of T cell changes during pregnancy in multiple sclerosis. Using immunoSEQ multiplex PCR, the repertoire was profiled, and TCRdb retains in-frame clones only, with some absent. Of more than 90,000 clones detected, more than 85% appear once; the ten largest clones hold less than 2%. Germline V gives CDR1 LNHDA, CDR2 SQIVND (reference sequence). This CDR3 has 13 amino acids. The ends lost 3 bases at V and 8 bases at J; junction bases unmatched: 6. This receptor was taken from a female donor with multiple sclerosis, enrolled in a pregnancy study. Source: peripheral blood, taken in the third trimester of pregnancy. The chain is built from TRBV19 and TRBJ1-2, with 7 bases fitting TRBD1. The CDR3 nucleotides are TGTGCCAGTAGTATTGGGACAGCGGACGGCTACACCTTC. Translated: CASSIGTADGYTF.